This entry lists 9 T cell receptor beta chains sequenced from one sample in a study of T cell repertoires in cytomegalovirus infection. MiXCR was run by TCRdb on the reads, yielding one entry per CDR3 protein. The sample holds hundreds of thousands of distinct CDR3 sequences; 10% to 12% are singletons and the top ten take 10% to 13%. Sequencing input: PBMCs. The origin of the receptors is a human donor in good health (CMV status not recorded). Some clones in this sample may be carry-over from other donors' samples.

This clonotype was seen repeatedly, ten times or more. This rearrangement joins TRBV29-1 to TRBJ2-1, with D possibly being TRBD2 (6 bases). V lost 1 base and J lost 14, with 21 bases in between. CDR1 is SQVTM, CDR2 ANQGSEA, per germline. This CDR3 contains 14 residues. CDR3 loop: CSVEGRLATPGEFF. CDR3 sequence (DNA): TGCAGCGTTGAAGGTCGTCTAGCAACACCGGGGGAGTTCTTC.

The chain recombines TRBV19 with TRBJ2-1; 7 bases fit TRBD2. With 3 bases clipped from V and 1 base from J, the junction kept 9 bases outside the gene matches. Germline loops: CDR1 LNHDA, CDR2 SQIVND (reference sequence). CDR3 size: 17 residues. The CDR3 region has the DNA TGTGCCAGTAGTATGGGGCTGGGCGGGGGTTCCTACAATGAGCAGTTCTTC. Residues: CASSMGLGGGSYNEQFF.

The gene calls are TRBV30 and TRBJ2-1; D is perhaps TRBD2 (6 bases). Trimming took 0 bases from V and 8 from J, leaving 11 bases between them. Germline lookup yields CDR1 GTSNPN and CDR2 SVGIG (reference sequence). The CDR3 totals 13 residues. CDR3 DNA sequence: TGTGCCTGGAGTGTTTTCGGAGGGCATGAGCAGTTCTTC. Translation: CAWSVFGGHEQFF. Full variable domain (rest looked up from reference TRBV30 and TRBJ2-1): SQTIHQWPATLVQPVGSPLSLECTVEGTSNPNLYWYRQAAGRGLQLLFYSVGIGQISSEVPQNLSASRPQDRQFILSSKKLLLSDSGFYLCAWSVFGGHEQFFGPGTRLTVL.

V gene TRBV20-1 combines with J gene TRBJ2-1, with TRBD1 matching over 8 bases. V lost 5 bases, J lost 4 bases, and 10 bases stayed unmatched. The CDR3 length is 15 residues. Germline V gives CDR1 DFQATT, CDR2 SNEGSKA (reference sequence). CDR3 residues: CSAPLTGGFYNEQFF. The CDR3 coding sequence is TGCAGTGCTCCACTAACAGGGGGATTTTACAATGAGCAGTTCTTC.

This clonotype appeared many times. The chain is built from TRBV7-2 and TRBJ1-5, with TRBD1 matching 8 bases. Germline V CDR1 and CDR2: SGHTA, FQGNSA. J lost 7 bases, V lost 0 bases, and 2 bases had no gene match. This CDR3 spans 14 amino acids. CDR3 residues: CASSLATGAQPQHF. The DNA of the CDR3 is TGTGCCAGCAGCTTAGCGACAGGGGCCCAGCCCCAGCATTTT.

This clonotype was detected only a few times. This chain uses TRBV28 with TRBJ2-1; no firm D call. Germline V gene data show CDR1 as MDHEN and CDR2 as SYDVKM. CDR3 length: 15 amino acids. V dropped 1 base and J dropped 7 bases, with 14 bases sitting between them. CDR3 DNA sequence: TGTGCCAGCAGTTTATTGCACCGAGAGCTGAATGAGCAGTTCTTC. Translated: CASSLLHRELNEQFF.

The genes are TRBV28 and TRBJ2-1, with a possible D match to TRBD1 (5 bases). CDR3 length equals 15 residues. V gave up 2 bases and J gave up 0 bases, with 8 bases separating them. Germline CDR1 reads MDHEN; CDR2 reads SYDVKM. The DNA for the CDR3 is TGTGCCAGCAGTTTAGCGACAGCCTCCTACAATGAGCAGTTCTTC. This codes for CASSLATASYNEQFF.

The chain links TRBV5-1 to TRBJ2-7; possibly TRBD2 for D (6 bases). Germline V lookup: CDR1 SGHRS, CDR2 YFSETQ. This CDR3 spans 14 amino acids. With 7 bases removed from V and 5 bases from J, the gap between germline ends came to 19 bases. CDR3 sequence (DNA): TGCGCCAGCGGAGGGTCGAACGGGAAACACGAGCAGTACTTC. As protein: CASGGSNGKHEQYF.

This clonotype has ten or more counts. CDR3 in amino acids: CASSYGLAGVIGELFF. The CDR3 DNA follows: TGTGCCAGCAGTTACGGATTAGCGGGAGTGATCGGGGAGCTGTTTTTT. The V gene is TRBV6-5, the J gene TRBJ2-2; 9 nucleotides match TRBD2. Germline values: CDR1 MNHEY, CDR2 SVGAGI. V was pared by 2 bases and J by 7 bases, with 8 bases of the junction left unmatched. The CDR3 is 16 residues long.